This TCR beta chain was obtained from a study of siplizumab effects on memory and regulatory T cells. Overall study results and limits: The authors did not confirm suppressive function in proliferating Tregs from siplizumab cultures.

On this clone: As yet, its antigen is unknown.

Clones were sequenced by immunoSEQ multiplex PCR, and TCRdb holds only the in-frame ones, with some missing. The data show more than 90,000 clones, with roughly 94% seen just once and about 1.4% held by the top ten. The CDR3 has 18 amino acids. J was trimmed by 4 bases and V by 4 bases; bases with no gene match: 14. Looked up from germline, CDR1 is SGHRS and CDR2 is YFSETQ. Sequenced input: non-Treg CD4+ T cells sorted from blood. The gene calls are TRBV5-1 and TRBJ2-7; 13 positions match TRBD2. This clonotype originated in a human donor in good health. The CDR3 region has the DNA TGCGCCAGCAGCCCCTCGAATATAGGACTAGCGGGAGCTTACGAGCAGTACTTC. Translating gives CASSPSNIGLAGAYEQYF.